Following are 30 T cell receptor beta chains from one sample sequenced in a study of T-cell reconstitution after alpha-beta-depleted transplantation in children. The authors prepared the TCRbeta library with unique molecular identifiers. Via MiXCR, TCRdb re-called the PCR reads, giving one row per CDR3 protein. The sample consists of approximately 98,000 distinct CDR3 sequences, about 6.4% of them appearing once. Sequenced here: PBMCs, mostly from graft donor cells, sampled 360 days after TCRalphabeta/CD19-depleted stem cell transplant. The receptors derive from a male patient under 10 years old who had a stem cell transplant for acute lymphoblastic leukemia, so the T cells may come from the graft donor.

The rearrangement uses TRBV10-3 and TRBJ2-1; TRBD2 matches 7 bases. The CDR3 spans 13 residues. The V gene's germline CDR1 is ENHRY and CDR2 SYGVKD. Trimming cost V 3 bases and J 8 bases; bases outside gene matches: 4. CDR3 sequence reads: CAISDPRGDEQFF. CDR3 bases: TGTGCCATCAGTGATCCCCGGGGGGATGAGCAGTTCTTC.

The chain recombines TRBV6-1 with TRBJ1-6; D may be TRBD1 (6 bases). The CDR3 runs to 13 residues. The V end was cut by 7 bases, the J end by 6 bases, with 10 bases between. Per germline, CDR1 MNHNS and CDR2 SASEGT. Here the CDR3 reads CASTGQPNSPLHF. Written as DNA, the CDR3 is TGTGCCAGCACCGGACAGCCTAATTCACCCCTCCACTTT.

This clonotype was picked up many times. The rearrangement uses TRBV29-1 and TRBJ2-1, with 8 positions matching TRBD2. V lost 7 bases to trimming and J lost 10 bases; unmatched junction nucleotides: 12. The CDR3 has 13 amino acids. Germline CDR1 is SQVTM and CDR2 is ANQGSEA. The CDR3 sequence: CSEGGSGKSEQFF. DNA for the CDR3: TGCAGCGAAGGAGGTAGCGGGAAGAGCGAGCAGTTCTTC.

The gene calls are TRBV6-2 or TRBV6-3 and TRBJ1-1; no definite D call. Germline-derived CDR1 and CDR2 are MNHEY and SVGEGT. This CDR3 is built from 15 residues. The V and J ends lost 2 bases and 0 bases respectively, with 10 bases between them. CDR3 amino acids: CASSYLRTVNTEAFF. The CDR3 DNA is TGTGCCAGCAGTTACCTAAGAACGGTGAACACTGAAGCTTTCTTT.

This clonotype was found many times. The V call is TRBV4-2, the J call TRBJ2-3; tentatively, D is TRBD2 (6 bases). V was shortened by 4 bases and J by 7 bases, with 18 bases between the two germline ends. From germline, CDR1 is LGHNA and CDR2 YNFKEQ. The CDR3 totals 15 residues. DNA for the CDR3: TGTGCCAGCAGCCCTAGACTAGAGGGGAAGAATACGCAGTATTTT. Translation: CASSPRLEGKNTQYF.

This clonotype was seen at least ten times. This chain joins TRBV6-5 and TRBJ1-6, with TRBD1 identical over 8 bases. The germline gives CDR1 MNHEY, CDR2 SVGAGI. V lost 7 bases, J lost 10 bases, and 6 bases stayed unmatched. The CDR3 has 13 residues. The CDR3 sequence: CASTGHRGSPLHF. In nucleotides, the CDR3 is TGTGCCAGCACGGGGCACAGGGGGTCACCCCTCCACTTT.

This clonotype was counted ten times or more. The chain recombines TRBV5-6 with TRBJ1-2; D possibly corresponds to TRBD1 (6 bases). Trimming left V 4 bases short and J 4 bases short, with 14 bases between. CDR3 length: 14 amino acids. From germline, CDR1 is SGHDT and CDR2 YYEEEE. The CDR3 sequence is CASSLVGGGYGYTF. Here the CDR3 DNA reads TGTGCCAGCAGCCTCGTGGGGGGCGGCTATGGCTACACCTTC. Based on the CDR3 plus reference TRBV5-6 and TRBJ1-2, the full variable domain is DAGVTQSPTHLIKTRGQQVTLRCSPKSGHDTVSWYQQALGQGPQFIFQYYEEEERQRGNFPDRFSGHQFPNYSSELNVNALLLGDSALYLCASSLVGGGYGYTFGSGTRLTVV.

The chain is built from TRBV7-9 and TRBJ2-7; 8 bases are a match to TRBD1. The CDR3 covers 15 residues. The J segment lost 4 bases and the V segment lost 4 bases, leaving 9 bases of the junction unmatched. From germline, CDR1 is SEHNR and CDR2 FQNEAQ (reference sequence). CDR3 loop: CASSSTGAKGYEQYF. Here the CDR3 DNA reads TGTGCCAGCAGCTCGACAGGGGCCAAAGGGTACGAGCAGTACTTC.

This chain links TRBV7-8 with TRBJ2-5; D possibly corresponds to TRBD2 (5 bases). The CDR3 has 14 amino acids. Trimming pared 8 bases from V and 7 bases from J, leaving 20 bases between. In germline, CDR1 is SGHVS, CDR2 FQNEAQ. This CDR3 reads CASSEVKFEGTQYF. DNA of the CDR3: TGTGCCAGCTCGGAAGTAAAGTTCGAGGGGACCCAGTACTTC.

In this sample, this clonotype turned up many times. The chain carries TRBV6-2 or TRBV6-3 and TRBJ2-7; D might be TRBD1 (5 bases). The CDR3 spans 13 residues. CDR1 is MNHEY and CDR2 is SVGEGT in the germline V gene. V was trimmed by 3 bases and J by 3 bases, leaving 9 bases between them. CDR3 DNA: TGTGCCAGCAGTTATGCAGGGCTCTACGAGCAGTACTTC. Protein: CASSYAGLYEQYF.

This clonotype has a count of ten or more. The chain recombines TRBV27 with TRBJ1-1; 7 positions agree with TRBD1. V lost 8 bases, J lost 9 bases, and 6 bases stayed unmatched. Germline CDR1 reads MNHEY; CDR2 reads SMNVEV (reference sequence). CDR3 size: 11 residues. The CDR3 protein is CASQGGFQAFF. For the CDR3, the DNA is TGTGCCAGCCAGGGGGGTTTCCAAGCTTTCTTT.

In its sample, this clonotype was seen many times. J is TRBJ2-3 and V is TRBV4-3; D perhaps matches TRBD2 (7 bases). Per the germline V gene, CDR1 is LGHNA and CDR2 is YSLEER. The ends were cut back, 4 bases at V and 5 bases at J, with 19 bases in the middle. The CDR3 is 16 residues long. As DNA, the CDR3 is TGCGCCAGCAGCCCCGGAGGGGGAGGGCCAAAAGATACGCAGTATTTT. It yields the protein CASSPGGGGPKDTQYF.

In its sample, this clonotype was seen many times. The V call is TRBV12-3 or TRBV12-4, the J call TRBJ2-3, with 10 bases that match TRBD2. V shed 3 bases, J shed 6 bases, and the junction held 9 bases outside the gene matches. The CDR3 contains 16 residues. As DNA, the CDR3 is TGTGCCAGCAGTTTGGGGGACGGTAGCGGGGGGGATACGCAGTATTTT. Its protein is CASSLGDGSGGDTQYF.

This clonotype has at least ten counts. The rearrangement uses TRBV12-3 or TRBV12-4 and TRBJ2-1; D is ambiguous. CDR3 length: 11 amino acids. Trimming took 1 base from V and 10 from J, leaving 5 bases between them. Here the CDR3 DNA reads TGTGCCAGCAGTTTAGGACGAGAGCAGTTCTTC. Its protein product is CASSLGREQFF.

This clonotype has a handful of counts. The chain combines TRBV20-1 with TRBJ2-2, with D hard to call. CDR3 length: 13 amino acids. The germline CDR1 and CDR2 sequences are DFQATT and SNEGSKA (reference sequence). Trimming took 4 bases from V and 4 from J, leaving 10 bases between them. CDR3 in DNA: TGCAGTGCTATAAACGGGCTCACCGGGGAGCTGTTTTTT. Translation: CSAINGLTGELFF.

The chain employs TRBV2 and TRBJ2-7; D may be TRBD2 (5 bases). V lost 10 bases, J lost 3 bases, and 7 bases lay in between. CDR3 length equals 10 residues. The V gene's germline CDR1 is SNHLY and CDR2 FYNNEI. CDR3 in DNA: TGTGCCACCGCGGGCTACGAGCAGTACTTC. Its protein is CATAGYEQYF.

This clonotype appeared a few times. This rearrangement joins TRBV9 to TRBJ1-4, with D unclear. The CDR3 runs to 15 residues. Per the germline V gene, CDR1 is SGDLS and CDR2 is YYNGEE. Trimming cost V 0 bases and J 0 bases, with 6 bases left between them. CDR3: CASSVDGTTNEKLFF. CDR3 nucleotides: TGTGCCAGCAGCGTAGATGGAACAACTAATGAAAAACTGTTTTTT. The whole variable domain, filled in from reference TRBV9 and TRBJ1-4, reads DSGVTQTPKHLITATGQRVTLRCSPRSGDLSVYWYQQSLDQGLQFLIQYYNGEERAKGNILERFSAQQFPDLHSELNLSSLELGDSALYFCASSVDGTTNEKLFFGSGTQLSVL.

This clonotype has a count of ten or more. J is TRBJ2-4 and V is TRBV5-1; 10 bases are a match to TRBD1. CDR3 length: 15 amino acids. With 4 bases clipped from V and 2 bases from J, the junction kept 3 bases outside the gene matches. Germline lookup yields CDR1 SGHRS and CDR2 YFSETQ. For the CDR3, the DNA is TGCGCCAGCAGCCGGGACAGGGGAACCAAAAACATTCAGTACTTC. Its protein product is CASSRDRGTKNIQYF.

The table lists this clonotype with many counts. V and J are TRBV5-6 and TRBJ2-3; D possibly corresponds to TRBD2 (7 bases). The CDR3 sequence is 17 residues long. Per the germline V gene, CDR1 is SGHDT and CDR2 is YYEEEE. Trimming removed 0 bases from V and 4 bases from J, with 18 bases in between. The CDR3 reads CASSLGGGTRFPDTQYF. DNA for the CDR3: TGTGCCAGCAGCTTGGGGGGGGGCACCAGGTTTCCAGATACGCAGTATTTT.

This clonotype was observed a few times. The CDR3 DNA sequence: TGCAGCGCCCAGGGGGGACAGGGGGGCACTGAAGCTTTCTTT. It specifies CSAQGGQGGTEAFF. The chain carries TRBV29-1 and TRBJ1-1; 11 bases match TRBD1. The ends lost 7 bases at V and 4 bases at J; junction bases unmatched: 8. The CDR3 sequence is 14 residues long. Germline V CDR1 and CDR2: SQVTM, ANQGSEA.

In its sample, this clonotype was seen many times. V and J are TRBV11-2 and TRBJ1-5, with D hard to call. The germline gives CDR1 SGHAT, CDR2 FQNNGV. Trimming cost V 3 bases and J 0 bases, with 9 bases left between them. The CDR3 loop spans 15 amino acids. CDR3 in DNA: TGTGCCAGCAGCTTGAATGGAAATAGCAATCAGCCCCAGCATTTT. This sequence encodes CASSLNGNSNQPQHF.

In this sample, this clonotype turned up many times. The rearrangement joins TRBV5-1 to TRBJ2-1; D gene ambiguous. Trimming removed 0 bases at V and 9 bases at J, with 22 bases between. This CDR3 is built from 17 residues. Germline V gives CDR1 SGHRS, CDR2 YFSETQ. The CDR3 reads CASSLDVWTFKNSEQFF. CDR3 in DNA: TGCGCCAGCAGCTTGGATGTCTGGACCTTTAAAAATAGTGAGCAGTTCTTC.

This clonotype was counted ten times or more. This sequence joins TRBV9 and TRBJ1-2; D unresolved. Trimming stripped 0 bases from V and 8 bases from J, with 5 bases between. The CDR3 consists of 11 residues. Germline V gene lookup returns CDR1 SGDLS and CDR2 YYNGEE. In DNA, the CDR3 is TGTGCCAGCAGCGTAGGCCGCGGCTACACCTTC. Amino acid sequence: CASSVGRGYTF.

This clonotype came up a few times. The chain recombines TRBV18 with TRBJ1-1; possibly TRBD1 for D (5 bases). V lost 1 base and J 4 bases, leaving 10 bases between the germline ends. Germline V CDR1 and CDR2: KGHSH, LQKENI. This CDR3 is built from 14 residues. This CDR3 is CASSPRRGRTEAFF. For the CDR3, the DNA is TGTGCCAGCTCACCACGACGGGGACGCACTGAAGCTTTCTTT.

This clonotype was counted between two and nine times. The V gene is TRBV6-2 or TRBV6-3, the J gene TRBJ2-2; 7 bases fit TRBD2. V gave up 4 bases and J gave up 7 bases; unmatched junction bases: 12. The germline V gene encodes CDR1 MNHEY and CDR2 SVGEGT. The CDR3 sequence is 16 residues long. As DNA, the CDR3 is TGTGCCAGCAGTTCTCCGGAGGGAGGGCCTAACGGGGAGCTGTTTTTT. Translating gives CASSSPEGGPNGELFF.

This clonotype was observed at least ten times. Likely a read error: the CDR3 ends without its conserved phenylalanine or tryptophan. Because the CDR3's place on the DNA is in doubt, the DNA is left out and the CDR3 is given as listed by TCRdb. The chain recombines TRBV7-9 with TRBJ1-5. The CDR3 sequence runs 11 residues, both termini included. From germline, CDR1 is SEHNR and CDR2 FQNEAQ (reference sequence). The CDR3 sequence is CASTLRTPSRI.

The chain employs TRBV4-1 and TRBJ1-3; D call uncertain. V lost 1 base to trimming and J lost 0 bases, with 13 bases between them. This CDR3 contains 17 residues. Germline lookup yields CDR1 MGHRA and CDR2 YSYEKL. The CDR3 is CASSQAGRTVSGNTIYF. CDR3 nucleotide sequence: TGCGCCAGCAGCCAAGCTGGACGGACGGTCTCTGGAAACACCATATATTTT.

At least ten counts were recorded for this clonotype. One end of the junction varies from germline; a read error may be responsible. This rearrangement joins TRBV7-7 to TRBJ2-5; 9 positions match TRBD2. This CDR3 spans 18 amino acids. Germline loops: CDR1 SSHAT, CDR2 FNYEAQ (reference sequence). As DNA, the CDR3 is TGTGCTAGCAGCTTAGCTCTAGCGGGACCGAATCCAGAAGAGACCCAGTACTTC. It yields the protein CASSLALAGPNPEETQYF.

J is TRBJ1-1 and V is TRBV5-1, with no clear D. Trimming cost V 8 bases and J 0 bases, with 8 bases left between them. The CDR3 covers 12 residues. The germline gives CDR1 SGHRS, CDR2 YFSETQ. The CDR3 loop is CASGPVNTEAFF. Written as DNA, the CDR3 is TGCGCCAGTGGACCCGTGAACACTGAAGCTTTCTTT.

This clonotype was seen repeatedly, ten times or more. The chain carries TRBV20-1 and TRBJ2-2, with D hard to call. Trimming left V 0 bases short and J 8 bases short, with 16 bases between. This CDR3 region has 15 residues. CDR1 and CDR2 (germline): DFQATT, SNEGSKA (reference sequence). The CDR3 DNA reads TGCAGTGCTAGAGAAGGAAATCTAAGGCTTGGGGAGCTGTTTTTT. Translating gives CSAREGNLRLGELFF.